A selection of T cell receptor beta chains follows, all from one sample in a study of cytomegalovirus exposure and HLA in healthy donors. Libraries were prepared by immunoSEQ multiplex PCR; TCRdb keeps only in-frame clonotypes and omits some of them. This listing includes 220,000 or so clones. The sequencing input was PBMCs. The receptors stem from a girl aged 2 to 9 in good health and CMV-seropositive. Each CDR3 is given without its conserved first and last residue.

>TRBV9
ASSVPTGGGWTDTQY
>TRBV2
ASREGLGETQY
>TRBV12-5
ASALGGNEQF
>TRBV29-1
SVKGSTDTQY
>TRBV6-1
ASNEAGGDQPQH
>TRBV5-1
ASSSGRGNSYEQY
>TRBV28
ASSLEPPMNTEAF
>TRBV7-2
ASSTDRDVYQPQH
>TRBV4-1
ASSHRSLAGVGEQF
>TRBV28
ASSLWTGEYNYGYT
>TRBV19
ATRGEFSNQPQH
>TRBV10-3
AISDRDNYGYT
>TRBV4-1
ASSQRGQGGITGELF
>TRBV5-1
ASSSGLAGQIPYEQY
>TRBV6-5
ASTLTPYGDTEAF
>TRBV25-1
ASSEYGQANTGELF
>TRBV19
ASSIDGRGVVDTQY
>TRBV5-1
ASSLGAGLSSGANVLT
>TRBV28
ASSSGGQARNEQF
>TRBV11-2
ASSPETGQGYEQY
>TRBV13
ASSPTHTDTQY
>TRBV19
ASRPSDRNYGYT
>TRBV5-1
ASSTLFGSNNYGYT
>TRBV6-5
ASSFGRPQYEQY
>TRBV28
ASRHPETTGYT
>TRBV15
ATSNMPNYGYT
>TRBV7-8
ASNPRANPRNTGELF
>TRBV28
ASVNAVSQETQY
>TRBV6-5
ASRLEDGRNTEAF
>TRBV30
ARDRDDRYEQY
>TRBV5-1
ASSGGQGADEQY
>TRBV5-1
ASSPGLAGNRNEQY
>TRBV30
AWSVNRQAGEKLF
>TRBV4-2
ASSQPPTSGSADTQY
>TRBV6-5
ASSYARGSGNTIY
>TRBV6-5
ASRRTGGNEKLF
>TRBV4-1
ASKGPGFTGELF
>TRBV15
ATSTDSLAKNIQY
>TRBV6-1
ASSLGGQGAYEQY
>TRBV5-1
ASSPGGAYEQY
>TRBV7-9
ASRRGQGTLNTEAF
>TRBV30
AWTSSPSFRY
>TRBV6-5
ASRPRDRGKEKLF
>TRBV19
ASSQAGVGEQY
>TRBV19
ASRNLVTDTQY
>TRBV21-1
ASSELETGKLADTQY
>TRBV27
ASTPLRGREGDNEQF
>TRBV27
ASSPYTGELF
>TRBV6-5
ASSEQGLMHTEAF
>TRBV27
ASSRTSGRYEQF
>TRBV2
ASVDRVSYEQY
>TRBV9
ASSDTGGLNTEAF
>TRBV2
AGRAGNTGELF